The 17 T cell receptor beta chains below come from one sample, sequenced in a study of regulatory T cells in long-lasting Graves disease. The time point denotes: persistent/refractory GD, antithyroid drugs over 5 years with positive TRAb. RNA isolated from PBMCs was used to make the TCR library. Libraries of TCR beta came from iRepertoire HTBI primers plus Arm-PCR of CDR3 regions. TCRdb re-called the multiplex PCR reads with MiXCR, one entry per CDR3 protein. The sample comprises some 370,000 distinct CDR3 sequences, more than 20% of which are singletons, and 25% to 30% rests with the top ten. Source: peripheral blood mononuclear cells (PBMCs), taken when the disease was refractory, from a patient treated with antithyroid drugs. The source is a woman aged 40-49 years with Graves disease.

This clonotype came up many times. V gene TRBV11-2 combines with J gene TRBJ1-6; 8 positions agree with TRBD1. Germline V CDR1 and CDR2: SGHAT, FQNNGV. Trimming took 5 bases from V and 10 from J; bases not matched to a gene: 7. This CDR3 contains 14 residues. As DNA, the CDR3 is TGTGCCAGCAGCCGCGGACAGGGAGGATCACCCCTCCACTTT. Translated, it gives CASSRGQGGSPLHF. The full variable domain, completed using reference TRBV11-2 and TRBJ1-6, is EAGVAQSPRYKIIEKRQSVAFWCNPISGHATLYWYQQILGQGPKLLIQFQNNGVVDDSQLPKDRFSAERLKGVDSTLKIQPAKLEDSAVYLCASSRGQGGSPLHFGNGTRLTVT.

This clonotype has at least ten counts. V and J are TRBV25-1 and TRBJ1-2; no clear D gene. CDR1 and CDR2 (germline): MGHDK, SYGVNS. This CDR3 is 13 amino acids long. Between the trimmed V and J ends, which lost 4 bases and 4 bases, there was a span of 10 bases. CDR3 sequence: CASSVSGAYGYTF. CDR3 coding DNA: TGTGCCAGCAGTGTATCAGGAGCCTATGGCTACACCTTC.

This clonotype was recorded at least ten times. The V call is TRBV30, the J call TRBJ2-7, with 7 bases matching TRBD2. There are 13 residues in the CDR3. The germline CDR1 and CDR2 sequences are GTSNPN and SVGIG (reference sequence). V was clipped by 0 bases and J by 3 bases; unmatched bases: 2. CDR3 nucleotides: TGTGCCTGGAGTGTTGGGGGGGGCTACGAGCAGTACTTC. It yields the protein CAWSVGGGYEQYF.

This sequence joins TRBV9 and TRBJ1-6, with D tentatively TRBD1 (5 bases). Trimming pared 2 bases from V and 13 bases from J, leaving 13 bases between. This CDR3 region has 13 residues. Looked up from germline, CDR1 is SGDLS and CDR2 is YYNGEE. CDR3 sequence (DNA): TGTGCCAGCAGCGTCTCAGGACAATCTCCCCTCCACTTT. This encodes CASSVSGQSPLHF.

V is TRBV2 and J is TRBJ2-7; the D gene is possibly TRBD1 (5 bases). Germline-derived CDR1 and CDR2 are SNHLY and FYNNEI. V was pared by 2 bases and J by 1 base, with 12 bases between. The CDR3 consists of 15 residues. DNA of the CDR3: TGTGCCAGCAGTGAATCGGCAGGGTGGTCCTACGAGCAGTACTTC. This translates into CASSESAGWSYEQYF.

In this sample, this clonotype turned up many times. The rearrangement joins TRBV28 to TRBJ1-5; 8 bases are a match to TRBD1. This CDR3 is built from 17 residues. With V trimmed by 7 bases and J by 4 bases, 15 bases remained unmatched. CDR1 MDHEN and CDR2 SYDVKM come from the germline V gene. The CDR3 region is CASTPLAWDRLNQPQHF. CDR3 in DNA: TGTGCCAGCACCCCCCTCGCGTGGGACAGGCTTAATCAGCCCCAGCATTTT. Using reference TRBV28 and TRBJ1-5 for the parts outside the CDR3, the full variable domain is DVKVTQSSRYLVKRTGEKVFLECVQDMDHENMFWYRQDPGLGLRLIYFSYDVKMKEKGDIPEGYSVSREKKERFSLILESASTNQTSMYLCASTPLAWDRLNQPQHFGDGTRLSIL.

This clonotype came up many times. V and J are TRBV2 and TRBJ2-7; 9 bases fit TRBD1. J lost 5 bases, V lost 6 bases, and 8 bases had no gene match. Germline-derived CDR1 and CDR2 are SNHLY and FYNNEI. The CDR3 is made up of 14 amino acids. CDR3 DNA sequence: TGTGCCAGCAGGGACAGGGGATTCTTCCACGAGCAGTACTTC. Protein: CASRDRGFFHEQYF.

This clonotype was seen ten or more times. The gene calls are TRBV20-1 and TRBJ2-7; possibly TRBD1 for D (6 bases). In germline, CDR1 is DFQATT, CDR2 SNEGSKA (reference sequence). The CDR3 consists of 16 residues. V dropped 1 base and J dropped 3 bases, with 19 bases sitting between them. Here the CDR3 DNA reads TGCAGTGCTAGAGGTTTCACACAGGGTTCGGGCTACGAGCAGTACTTC. As protein: CSARGFTQGSGYEQYF.

This clonotype was counted ten times or more. The genes are TRBV2 and TRBJ2-4; D gene uncertain. CDR1 and CDR2 (germline): SNHLY, FYNNEI. Trimming cost V 10 bases and J 6 bases, with 16 bases left between them. This CDR3 comprises 13 residues. The CDR3 loop is CANKLGKGNIQYF. The CDR3 DNA reads TGTGCCAACAAGCTGGGGAAAGGAAACATTCAGTACTTC.

This clonotype was detected only a few times. The V and J genes are TRBV14 and TRBJ2-2; the D gene could be TRBD1 or TRBD2 (6 bases each). Between the trimmed V and J ends, which lost 4 bases and 2 bases, there was a span of 23 bases. CDR3 length: 19 amino acids. Germline V CDR1 and CDR2: SGHDN, FVKESK. CDR3 in amino acids: CASSPGGTGAIINTGELFF. The CDR3, as DNA: TGTGCCAGCAGCCCGGGCGGAACGGGGGCTATAATAAACACCGGGGAGCTGTTTTTT. Full variable domain (rest looked up from reference TRBV14 and TRBJ2-2): EAGVTQFPSHSVIEKGQTVTLRCDPISGHDNLYWYRRVMGKEIKFLLHFVKESKQDESGMPNNRFLAERTGGTYSTLKVQPAELEDSGVYFCASSPGGTGAIINTGELFFGEGSRLTVL.

This clonotype was observed many times. The chain recombines TRBV27 with TRBJ2-7; D is unresolved. This CDR3 has 10 residues. V was pared by 9 bases and J by 2 bases, with 5 bases between. The germline V gene has CDR1 MNHEY and CDR2 SMNVEV (reference sequence). The CDR3 loop is CARPPYEQYF. As DNA, the CDR3 is TGTGCCAGACCTCCCTACGAGCAGTACTTC.

This rearrangement joins TRBV5-1 to TRBJ2-5; 9 nucleotides align to TRBD2. Germline CDR1 is SGHRS and CDR2 is YFSETQ. V trimming: 0 bases; J trimming: 5 bases; junction bases outside the gene matches: 5. CDR3 size: 15 residues. CDR3 sequence reads: CASSLGLAAGETQYF. The CDR3, as DNA: TGCGCCAGCAGCTTGGGACTAGCGGCCGGGGAGACCCAGTACTTC.

This clonotype was seen only a few times. The chain couples TRBV19 to TRBJ1-1, with 11 bases lining up with TRBD1. Trimming removed 6 bases from V and 1 base from J; junction bases left unmatched: 7. The CDR3 has 16 amino acids. The germline V gene has CDR1 LNHDA and CDR2 SQIVND (reference sequence). This CDR3 is CASSPGQGDRNTEAFF. CDR3 bases: TGTGCCAGTAGCCCGGGACAGGGGGATCGGAACACTGAAGCTTTCTTT.

This clonotype was recorded at least ten times. The CDR3 region has the DNA TGTGCCAGCAGCTTGGGACAGAACTACGAGCAGTACTTC. It codes for CASSLGQNYEQYF. V and J are TRBV12-3 or TRBV12-4 and TRBJ2-7; 7 bases line up with TRBD1. This CDR3 has 13 residues. V gave up 6 bases and J gave up 3 bases; unmatched junction bases: 5.

This clonotype was observed many times. The V call is TRBV28, the J call TRBJ2-7, with TRBD1 matching over 8 bases. V dropped 5 bases and J dropped 5; count of bases not matched to a gene: 5. This CDR3 is 13 amino acids long. The V gene's germline CDR1 is MDHEN and CDR2 SYDVKM. As DNA, the CDR3 is TGTGCCAGCAGTAGGACAGGGTGGCACGAGCAGTACTTC. Translated: CASSRTGWHEQYF.

The V and J genes are TRBV5-1 and TRBJ2-7; D unresolved. Germline assignment: CDR1 SGHRS and CDR2 YFSETQ. Trimming took off 0 bases at V and 2 bases at J, with 12 bases between the two ends. The CDR3 sequence is 15 residues long. This chain's CDR3 is CASSLADPATYEQYF. DNA of the CDR3: TGCGCCAGCAGCTTGGCAGACCCCGCAACCTACGAGCAGTACTTC.

There are a few counts of this clonotype. The V gene is TRBV5-5, the J gene TRBJ2-2; D perhaps matches TRBD1 (6 bases). The CDR3 has 16 amino acids. Between the trimmed V and J ends, which lost 2 bases and 0 bases, there was a span of 11 bases. Germline V gene data show CDR1 as SGHKS and CDR2 as YYEKEE (reference sequence). The CDR3 bases are TGTGCCAGCAGCTTTCAGTGGACAGCGAACACCGGGGAGCTGTTTTTT. Its translation: CASSFQWTANTGELFF. Combining the CDR3 with reference TRBV5-5 and TRBJ2-2 gives the whole variable domain DAGVTQSPTHLIKTRGQQVTLRCSPISGHKSVSWYQQVLGQGPQFIFQYYEKEERGRGNFPDRFSARQFPNYSSELNVNALLLGDSALYLCASSFQWTANTGELFFGEGSRLTVL.